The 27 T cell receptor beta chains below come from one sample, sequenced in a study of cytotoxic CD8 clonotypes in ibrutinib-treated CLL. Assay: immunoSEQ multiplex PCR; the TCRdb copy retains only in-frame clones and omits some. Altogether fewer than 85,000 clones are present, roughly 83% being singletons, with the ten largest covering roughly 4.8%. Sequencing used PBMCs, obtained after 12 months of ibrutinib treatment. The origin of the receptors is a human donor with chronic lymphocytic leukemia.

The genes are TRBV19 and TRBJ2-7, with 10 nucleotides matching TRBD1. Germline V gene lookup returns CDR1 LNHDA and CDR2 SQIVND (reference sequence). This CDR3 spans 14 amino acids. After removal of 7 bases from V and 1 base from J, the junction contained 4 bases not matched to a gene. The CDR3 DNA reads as TGTGCCAGTACCCCGGGACAGGGGTCCTACGAGCAGTACTTC. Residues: CASTPGQGSYEQYF. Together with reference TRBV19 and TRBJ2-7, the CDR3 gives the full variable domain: DGGITQSPKYLFRKEGQNVTLSCEQNLNHDAMYWYRQDPGQGLRLIYYSQIVNDFQKGDIAEGYSVSREKKESFPLTVTSAQKNPTAFYLCASTPGQGSYEQYFGPGTRLTVT.

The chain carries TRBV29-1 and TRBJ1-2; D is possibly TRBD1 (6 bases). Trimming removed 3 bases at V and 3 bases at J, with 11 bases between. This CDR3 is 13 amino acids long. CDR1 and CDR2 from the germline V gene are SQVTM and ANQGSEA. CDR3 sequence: CSVEGGPYYGYTF. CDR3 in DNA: TGCAGCGTTGAGGGGGGCCCATACTATGGCTACACCTTC.

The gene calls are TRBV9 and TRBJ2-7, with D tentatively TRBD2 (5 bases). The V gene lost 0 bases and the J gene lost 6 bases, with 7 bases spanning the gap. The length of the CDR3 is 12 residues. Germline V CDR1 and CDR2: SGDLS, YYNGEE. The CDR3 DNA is TGTGCCAGCAGCGTAGTGGCGGGCGAGCAGTACTTC. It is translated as CASSVVAGEQYF.

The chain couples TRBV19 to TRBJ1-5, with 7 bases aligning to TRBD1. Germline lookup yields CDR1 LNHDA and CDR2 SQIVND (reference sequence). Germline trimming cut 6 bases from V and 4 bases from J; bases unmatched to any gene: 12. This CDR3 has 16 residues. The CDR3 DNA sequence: TGTGCCAGTAGCAGGGCACCGGGACAGACAAATCAGCCCCAGCATTTT. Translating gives CASSRAPGQTNQPQHF.

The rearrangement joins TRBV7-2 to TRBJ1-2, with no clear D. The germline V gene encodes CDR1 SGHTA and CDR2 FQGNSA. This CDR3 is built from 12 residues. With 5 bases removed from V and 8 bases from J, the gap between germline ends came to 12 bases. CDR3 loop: CASSPSFGGYTF. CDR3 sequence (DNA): TGTGCCAGCAGCCCCTCTTTCGGGGGCTACACCTTC.

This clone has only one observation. The CDR3 nucleotides are TGTGCCAGCGGGGAGTGGTACGAGCAGTACTTC. Protein product: CASGEWYEQYF. The V and J genes are TRBV28 and TRBJ2-7, with D perhaps matching TRBD2 (5 bases). Trimming stripped 8 bases from V and 4 bases from J, with 9 bases between. The germline V gene encodes CDR1 MDHEN and CDR2 SYDVKM. This CDR3 has 11 residues.

CDR3 amino acids: CASRTRMANEKLFF. For the CDR3, the DNA is TGTGCCAGCAGGACGAGGATGGCAAATGAAAAACTGTTTTTT. The chain carries TRBV2 and TRBJ1-4; D gene uncertain. Germline V gene lookup returns CDR1 SNHLY and CDR2 FYNNEI. V was shortened by 6 bases and J by 5 bases, with 13 bases between the two germline ends. The length of the CDR3 is 14 residues.

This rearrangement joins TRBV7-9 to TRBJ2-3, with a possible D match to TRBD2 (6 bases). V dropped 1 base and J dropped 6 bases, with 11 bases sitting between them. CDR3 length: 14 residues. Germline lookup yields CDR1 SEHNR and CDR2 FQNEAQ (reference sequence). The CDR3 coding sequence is TGTGCCAGCAGCTTAGGGAGTCGGGGGGATACGCAGTATTTT. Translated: CASSLGSRGDTQYF.

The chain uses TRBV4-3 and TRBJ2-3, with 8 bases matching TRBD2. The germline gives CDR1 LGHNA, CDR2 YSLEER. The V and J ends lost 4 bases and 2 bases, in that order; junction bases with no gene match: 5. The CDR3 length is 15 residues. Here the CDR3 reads CASSPGGAFTDTQYF. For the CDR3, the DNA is TGCGCCAGCAGCCCCGGGGGGGCCTTCACAGATACGCAGTATTTT.

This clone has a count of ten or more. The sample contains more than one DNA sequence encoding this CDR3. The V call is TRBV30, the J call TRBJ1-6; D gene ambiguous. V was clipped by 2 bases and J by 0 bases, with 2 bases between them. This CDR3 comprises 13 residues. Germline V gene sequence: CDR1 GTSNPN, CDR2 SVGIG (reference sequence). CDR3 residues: CAWSSSYNSPLHF. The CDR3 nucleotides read TGTGCCTGGAGTAGCTCCTATAATTCACCCCTCCACTTT.

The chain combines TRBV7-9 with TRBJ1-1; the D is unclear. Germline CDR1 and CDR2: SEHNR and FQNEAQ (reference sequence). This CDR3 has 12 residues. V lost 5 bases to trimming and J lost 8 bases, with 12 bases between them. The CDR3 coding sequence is TGTGCCAGCAGCGCTGCGGGCTTAGAAGCTTTCTTT. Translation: CASSAAGLEAFF.

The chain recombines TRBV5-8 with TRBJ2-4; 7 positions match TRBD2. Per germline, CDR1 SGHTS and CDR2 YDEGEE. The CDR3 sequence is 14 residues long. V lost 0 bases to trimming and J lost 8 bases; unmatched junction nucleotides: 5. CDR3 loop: CASSLEGGPYIQYF. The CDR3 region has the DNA TGTGCCAGCAGCTTGGAGGGAGGGCCTTACATTCAGTACTTC.

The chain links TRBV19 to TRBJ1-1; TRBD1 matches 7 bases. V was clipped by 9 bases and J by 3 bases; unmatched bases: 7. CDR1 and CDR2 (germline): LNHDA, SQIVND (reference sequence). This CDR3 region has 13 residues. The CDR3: CARGTDQDTEAFF. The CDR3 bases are TGTGCCAGGGGGACAGATCAGGACACTGAAGCTTTCTTT. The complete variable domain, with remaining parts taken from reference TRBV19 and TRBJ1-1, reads DGGITQSPKYLFRKEGQNVTLSCEQNLNHDAMYWYRQDPGQGLRLIYYSQIVNDFQKGDIAEGYSVSREKKESFPLTVTSAQKNPTAFYLCARGTDQDTEAFFGQGTRLTVV.

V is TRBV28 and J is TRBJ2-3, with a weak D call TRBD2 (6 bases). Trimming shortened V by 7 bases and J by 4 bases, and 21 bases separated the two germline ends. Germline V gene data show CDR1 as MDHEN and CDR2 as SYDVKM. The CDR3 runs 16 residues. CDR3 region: CASTTLSGTRSDTQYF. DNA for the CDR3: TGTGCCAGCACCACTCTCTCCGGGACTCGATCAGATACGCAGTATTTT.

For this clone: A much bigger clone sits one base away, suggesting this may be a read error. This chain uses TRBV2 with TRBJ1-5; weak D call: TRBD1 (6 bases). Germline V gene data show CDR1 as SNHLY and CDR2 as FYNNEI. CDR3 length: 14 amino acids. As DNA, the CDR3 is TGTGACAGCATGACCGGGACAAAAGATCAGCCCCAGCATTTT. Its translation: CDSMTGTKDQPQHF.

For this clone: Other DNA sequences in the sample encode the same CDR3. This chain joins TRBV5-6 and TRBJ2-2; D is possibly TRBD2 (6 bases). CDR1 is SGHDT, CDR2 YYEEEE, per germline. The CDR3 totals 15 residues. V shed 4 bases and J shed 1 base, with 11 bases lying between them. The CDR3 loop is CASSRGLGNTGELFF. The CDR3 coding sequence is TGTGCCAGCAGCCGGGGACTGGGGAACACCGGGGAGCTGTTTTTT.

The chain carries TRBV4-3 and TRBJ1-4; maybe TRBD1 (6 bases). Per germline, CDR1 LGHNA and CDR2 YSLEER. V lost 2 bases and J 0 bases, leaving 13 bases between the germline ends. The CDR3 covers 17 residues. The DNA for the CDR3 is TGCGCCAGCAGCCAATGGGGGGGCGGCCCAACTAATGAAAAACTGTTTTTT. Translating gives CASSQWGGGPTNEKLFF.

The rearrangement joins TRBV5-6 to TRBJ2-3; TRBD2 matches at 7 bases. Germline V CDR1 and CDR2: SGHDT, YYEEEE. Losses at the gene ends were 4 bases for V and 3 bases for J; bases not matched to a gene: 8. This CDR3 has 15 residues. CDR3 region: CASSKRWGGTDTQYF. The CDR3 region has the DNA TGTGCCAGCAGCAAGCGCTGGGGGGGAACAGATACGCAGTATTTT.

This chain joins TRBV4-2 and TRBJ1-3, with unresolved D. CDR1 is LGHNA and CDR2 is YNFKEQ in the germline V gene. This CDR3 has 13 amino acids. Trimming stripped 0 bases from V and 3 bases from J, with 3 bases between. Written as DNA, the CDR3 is TGTGCCAGCAGCCAAGACCTTGGAAACACCATATATTTT. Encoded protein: CASSQDLGNTIYF.

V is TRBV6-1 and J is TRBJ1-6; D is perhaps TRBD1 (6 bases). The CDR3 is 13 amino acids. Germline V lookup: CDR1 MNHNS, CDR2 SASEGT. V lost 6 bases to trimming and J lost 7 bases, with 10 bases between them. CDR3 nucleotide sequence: TGTGCCAGCAGGAGGGGGGGAAATTCACCCCTCCACTTT. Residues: CASRRGGNSPLHF.

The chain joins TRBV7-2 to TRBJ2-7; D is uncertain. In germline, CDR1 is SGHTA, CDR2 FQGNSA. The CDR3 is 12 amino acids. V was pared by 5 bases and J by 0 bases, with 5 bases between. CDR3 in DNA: TGTGCCAGCAGCCCCCCCTCCTACGAGCAGTACTTC. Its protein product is CASSPPSYEQYF.

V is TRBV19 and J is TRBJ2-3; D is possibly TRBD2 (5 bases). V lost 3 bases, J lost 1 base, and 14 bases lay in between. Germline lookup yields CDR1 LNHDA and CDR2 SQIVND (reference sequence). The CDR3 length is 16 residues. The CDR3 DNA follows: TGTGCCAGTAGTATGCCCACGGGGTCCGGCACAGATACGCAGTATTTT. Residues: CASSMPTGSGTDTQYF. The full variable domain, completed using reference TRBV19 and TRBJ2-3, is DGGITQSPKYLFRKEGQNVTLSCEQNLNHDAMYWYRQDPGQGLRLIYYSQIVNDFQKGDIAEGYSVSREKKESFPLTVTSAQKNPTAFYLCASSMPTGSGTDTQYFGPGTRLTVL.

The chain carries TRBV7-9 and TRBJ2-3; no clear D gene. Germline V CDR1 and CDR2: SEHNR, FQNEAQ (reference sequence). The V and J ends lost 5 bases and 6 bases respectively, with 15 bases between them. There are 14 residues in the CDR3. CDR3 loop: CASSQVGPADTQYF. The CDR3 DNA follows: TGTGCCAGCAGCCAAGTCGGGCCAGCCGATACGCAGTATTTT.

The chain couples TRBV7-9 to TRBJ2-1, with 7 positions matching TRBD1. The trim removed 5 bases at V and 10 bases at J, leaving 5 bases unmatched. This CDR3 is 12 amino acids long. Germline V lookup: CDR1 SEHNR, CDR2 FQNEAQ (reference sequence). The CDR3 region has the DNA TGTGCCAGCAGCCTTACAGGGGTCGAGCAGTTCTTC. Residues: CASSLTGVEQFF.

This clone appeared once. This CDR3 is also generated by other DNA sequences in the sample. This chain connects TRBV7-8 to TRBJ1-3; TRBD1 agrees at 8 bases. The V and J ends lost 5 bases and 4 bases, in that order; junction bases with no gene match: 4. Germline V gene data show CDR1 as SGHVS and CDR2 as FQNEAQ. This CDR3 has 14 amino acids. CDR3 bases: TGTGCCAGCAGCCCCCAGGGGGCGGGAAACACCATATATTTT. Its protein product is CASSPQGAGNTIYF.

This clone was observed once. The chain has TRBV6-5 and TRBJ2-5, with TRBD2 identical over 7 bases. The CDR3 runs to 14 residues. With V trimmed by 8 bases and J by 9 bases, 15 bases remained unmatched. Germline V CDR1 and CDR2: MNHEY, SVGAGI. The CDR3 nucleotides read TGTGCCAGCCTCGGGGGAGCGGAGGGAGGGGCCCAGTACTTC. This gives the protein CASLGGAEGGAQYF.

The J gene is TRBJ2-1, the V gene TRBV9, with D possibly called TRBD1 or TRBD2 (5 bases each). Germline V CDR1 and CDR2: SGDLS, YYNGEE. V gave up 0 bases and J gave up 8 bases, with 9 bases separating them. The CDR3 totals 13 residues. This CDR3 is CASSVAVGDEQFF. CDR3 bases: TGTGCCAGCAGCGTAGCTGTGGGGGATGAGCAGTTCTTC.